The source of this TCR beta chain is a study of persistence of HIV-infected CD4 T cells. Study-wide findings and caveats: Antigen-responding cells were enriched for degenerate expanded CDR3beta sequences.

CDR3 length: 11 residues. V lost 4 bases, J lost 7 bases, and 4 bases lay in between. The libraries were made with immunoSEQ version 4 in survey mode. Data came from immunoSEQ multiplex PCR; TCRdb stores just in-frame clones and leaves some out. The table includes about 21,000 clones, approximately 80% detected once. About this clone itself: As yet, its antigen is unknown.

Cells were stimulated with CMV-infected fibroblast lysates at roughly 9.1 ug/mL. Sorting selected CD4+ T cells upregulating both CD40 ligand and CD69. The TCR originated in an adult man with HIV who was CMV-seropositive. The starting material was CD4+ T cells sorted from PBMCs after roughly 18-hour stimulation, obtained from a patient who received antiretroviral therapy. The chain recombines TRBV12-3 or TRBV12-4 with TRBJ1-4, with no clear D. CDR3: CASSSSEKLFF. Here the CDR3 DNA reads TGTGCCAGCAGTTCAAGTGAAAAACTGTTTTTT.